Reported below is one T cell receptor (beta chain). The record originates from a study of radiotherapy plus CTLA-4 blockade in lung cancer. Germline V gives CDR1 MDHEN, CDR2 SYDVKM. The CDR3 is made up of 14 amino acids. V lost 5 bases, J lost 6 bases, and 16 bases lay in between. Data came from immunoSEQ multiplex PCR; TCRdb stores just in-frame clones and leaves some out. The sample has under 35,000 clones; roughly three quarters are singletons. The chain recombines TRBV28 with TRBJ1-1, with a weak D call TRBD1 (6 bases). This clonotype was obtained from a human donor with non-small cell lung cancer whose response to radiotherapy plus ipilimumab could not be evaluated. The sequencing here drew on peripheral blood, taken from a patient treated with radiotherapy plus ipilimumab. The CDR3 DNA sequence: TGTGCCAGCAGTCCAGGGGTTGGATACGCTGAAGCTTTCTTT. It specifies CASSPGVGYAEAFF.